One and the same sample provided the 27 T cell receptor beta chains below, sequenced in a study of cytomegalovirus exposure and HLA in healthy donors. Primers included in the PCR were 60 Vbeta and 13 Jbeta primers. Some clones are missing from TCRdb's copy, which holds only in-frame ones; the method was immunoSEQ multiplex PCR. The table has about 59,000 clones, roughly 84% seen once. The sample taken for sequencing was PBMCs. Every receptor here comes from a human donor in good health.

Here the CDR3 DNA reads TGCGCCAGCAGCCAAACTACTCAGAGCGGGGGAACCTACAATGAGCAGTTCTTC. Its translation is CASSQTTQSGGTYNEQFF. The gene calls are TRBV4-3 and TRBJ2-1; 8 nucleotides match TRBD2. CDR3 size: 18 residues. Germline V CDR1 and CDR2: LGHNA, YSLEER. Trimming cost V 2 bases and J 2 bases; bases outside gene matches: 11.

This clone has only a few counts. This chain's CDR3 is CASSEGENSGNTIYF. The DNA for the CDR3 is TGTGCCAGCAGTGAAGGGGAGAACTCTGGAAACACCATATATTTT. The chain is built from TRBV25-1 and TRBJ1-3; no clear D. This CDR3 is built from 15 residues. Germline lookup yields CDR1 MGHDK and CDR2 SYGVNS. V dropped 2 bases and J dropped 0 bases, with 8 bases sitting between them.

The rearrangement uses TRBV5-8 and TRBJ1-4; D is undetermined. Germline lookup yields CDR1 SGHTS and CDR2 YDEGEE. V lost 5 bases, J lost 2 bases, and 10 bases lay in between. The CDR3 spans 14 residues. CDR3 sequence (DNA): TGTGCCAGCAGACCCGGGTGGACTAATGAAAAACTGTTTTTT. Translation: CASRPGWTNEKLFF.

This clone appeared a single time. Other nucleotide sequences from this sample produce the same CDR3. The chain is built from TRBV6-5 and TRBJ2-7, with a possible D match to TRBD1 (5 bases). The CDR3 covers 13 residues. Trimming stripped 6 bases from V and 0 bases from J, with 9 bases between. Germline V CDR1 and CDR2: MNHEY, SVGAGI. CDR3 sequence reads: CASRSDNSYEQYF. DNA for the CDR3: TGTGCCAGCAGGTCGGACAACTCCTACGAGCAGTACTTC.

The genes are TRBV11-3 and TRBJ2-2; D remains unclear. CDR1 and CDR2 (germline): SGHNT, YENEEA. This CDR3 is 14 amino acids long. Trimming removed 1 base from V and 6 bases from J, with 9 bases in between. The CDR3, as DNA: TGTGCCAGCAGCTTAGGCACTGGGCCCGGGGAGCTGTTTTTT. Translating gives CASSLGTGPGELFF. The entire variable domain, with the rest obtained from reference TRBV11-3 and TRBJ2-2, is as follows: EAGVVQSPRYKIIEKKQPVAFWCNPISGHNTLYWYLQNLGQGPELLIRYENEEAVDDSQLPKDRFSAERLKGVDSTLKIQPAELGDSAVYLCASSLGTGPGELFFGEGSRLTVL.

In this sample, this clone turned up once. The chain carries TRBV10-1 and TRBJ2-2; 11 positions match TRBD2. The CDR3 loop spans 21 amino acids. Per germline, CDR1 WNHNN and CDR2 SYGVQD (reference sequence). The ends lost 10 bases at V and 5 bases at J; junction bases unmatched: 27. In nucleotides, the CDR3 is TGCGCCATTTCCCAGATAGCGGGGGGGCCGCATCGTACTACGATTACCGGGGAGCTGTTTTTT. This gives the protein CAISQIAGGPHRTTITGELFF.

This chain uses TRBV27 with TRBJ2-7; possibly TRBD2 for D (6 bases). The CDR3 extends over 16 amino acids. Germline CDR1 and CDR2: MNHEY and SMNVEV (reference sequence). The germline V and J ends were trimmed by 2 bases and 2 bases, with 16 bases remaining between them. CDR3 sequence reads: CASSLQEGTTTYEQYF. The CDR3 DNA is TGTGCCAGCAGTTTACAGGAGGGCACGACAACCTACGAGCAGTACTTC.

This clone was seen more than once but under ten times. The CDR3 bases are TGTGCCAGCAGCTTGACCACTACACAAACTGAAGCTTTCTTT. It yields the protein CASSLTTTQTEAFF. The J gene is TRBJ1-1, the V gene TRBV5-6; D gene ambiguous. V shed 1 base and J shed 5 bases, with 12 bases lying between them. This CDR3 has 14 residues. CDR1 is SGHDT, CDR2 YYEEEE, per germline. Full variable domain (outside the CDR3, taken from reference TRBV5-6 and TRBJ1-1): DAGVTQSPTHLIKTRGQQVTLRCSPKSGHDTVSWYQQALGQGPQFIFQYYEEEERQRGNFPDRFSGHQFPNYSSELNVNALLLGDSALYLCASSLTTTQTEAFFGQGTRLTVV.

The chain employs TRBV4-2 and TRBJ1-3; 8 bases agree with TRBD1. V shed 2 bases and J 2 bases; nucleotides not matched to a gene: 2. CDR3 length: 15 amino acids. In germline, CDR1 is LGHNA, CDR2 YNFKEQ. CDR3 residues: CASSQQTGAGNTIYF. The DNA of the CDR3 is TGTGCCAGCAGCCAACAGACAGGGGCTGGAAACACCATATATTTT.

V and J are TRBV19 and TRBJ2-4, with 7 bases matching TRBD1. CDR3 length: 14 amino acids. J gave up 4 bases and V 7 bases, and 7 bases lay outside the gene matches. Germline CDR1 reads LNHDA; CDR2 reads SQIVND (reference sequence). DNA of the CDR3: TGTGCCAGTACCCAACCGACAGGGAAAAACATTCAGTACTTC. Translation gives CASTQPTGKNIQYF.

The table lists this clone with a count of one. This CDR3 reads CASSLDRAGVDEQFF. As DNA, the CDR3 is TGTGCCAGCAGCTTAGATCGAGCGGGGGTTGATGAGCAGTTCTTC. The chain has TRBV7-9 and TRBJ2-1, with 8 bases fitting TRBD2. CDR3 length equals 15 residues. CDR1 and CDR2 (germline): SEHNR, FQNEAQ (reference sequence). The J segment lost 8 bases and the V segment lost 1 base, leaving 7 bases of the junction unmatched.

This clone was seen more than once but under ten times. The rearrangement links TRBV10-1 to TRBJ2-3; 8 positions agree with TRBD2. This CDR3 has 16 amino acids. The junction had 6 bases not matched to a gene; V was cut back by 4 bases and J by 0 bases. The germline CDR1 and CDR2 sequences are WNHNN and SYGVQD (reference sequence). The CDR3: CASSGGTRPSTDTQYF. The DNA of the CDR3 is TGCGCCAGCAGTGGGGGGACTAGACCGAGCACAGATACGCAGTATTTT.

The chain has TRBV7-2 and TRBJ2-5; unclear D gene. Gene TRBJ2-7 matches the end of the DNA better, so the J call may be wrong. The CDR3 sequence is 15 residues long. The germline V gene encodes CDR1 SGHTA and CDR2 FQGNSA. This CDR3 reads CASSQTPGSSYEQYF. The CDR3 DNA follows: TGTGCCAGCAGCCAGACCCCAGGATCCTCCTACGAGCAGTACTTC.

CDR3 protein: CASSLEGQGASSQYF. The DNA for the CDR3 is TGCGCCAGCAGCTTGGAGGGACAGGGGGCATCGTCGCAGTACTTC. The chain couples TRBV5-1 to TRBJ2-7, with 12 bases that match TRBD1. Germline trimming cut 0 bases from V and 9 bases from J; bases unmatched to any gene: 7. Per the germline V gene, CDR1 is SGHRS and CDR2 is YFSETQ. The length of the CDR3 is 15 residues.

The chain recombines TRBV27 with TRBJ2-7; 11 positions agree with TRBD1. CDR3 length equals 14 residues. Germline CDR1 is MNHEY and CDR2 is SMNVEV (reference sequence). V shed 11 bases and J 2 bases; nucleotides not matched to a gene: 8. This CDR3 is CARPGGQGAYEQYF. The DNA of the CDR3 is TGTGCCCGCCCTGGGGGACAGGGGGCCTACGAGCAGTACTTC.

The V gene is TRBV19, the J gene TRBJ2-2; TRBD2 matches at 14 bases. The J segment lost 6 bases and the V segment lost 5 bases, leaving 11 bases of the junction unmatched. In germline, CDR1 is LNHDA, CDR2 SQIVND (reference sequence). CDR3 size: 18 residues. The CDR3 loop reads CASSEGLAGAPGAGELFF. The CDR3 nucleotides are TGTGCCAGTAGTGAGGGACTAGCGGGAGCCCCGGGCGCCGGGGAGCTGTTTTTT.

The chain has TRBV27 and TRBJ1-6; 7 bases align to TRBD1. With V trimmed by 3 bases and J by 8 bases, 10 bases remained unmatched. Germline V gene lookup returns CDR1 MNHEY and CDR2 SMNVEV (reference sequence). The CDR3 runs to 16 residues. The CDR3 region has the DNA TGTGCCAGCAGTTTGGGTCCGGGGCAGGGGGATTCACCCCTCCACTTT. Protein: CASSLGPGQGDSPLHF.

The chain combines TRBV9 with TRBJ1-4; perhaps TRBD1 as D (5 bases). Per germline, CDR1 SGDLS and CDR2 YYNGEE. This CDR3 has 14 amino acids. V gave up 0 bases and J gave up 7 bases, with 10 bases separating them. The CDR3 DNA reads TGTGCCAGCAGCGTAGGACAGTTTTCTGAAAAACTGTTTTTT. It yields the protein CASSVGQFSEKLFF.

This clone was recorded only once. The chain employs TRBV27 and TRBJ2-5; perhaps TRBD2 as D (6 bases). This CDR3 is built from 14 residues. V was trimmed by 3 bases and J by 5 bases, leaving 13 bases between them. Germline V gene data show CDR1 as MNHEY and CDR2 as SMNVEV (reference sequence). The chain's CDR3 is CASSFGGGWETQYF. The CDR3, as DNA: TGTGCCAGCAGTTTTGGGGGAGGCTGGGAGACCCAGTACTTC.

The chain couples TRBV9 to TRBJ2-3; 8 bases agree with TRBD1. CDR1 is SGDLS and CDR2 is YYNGEE in the germline V gene. CDR3 length: 16 residues. J was trimmed by 4 bases and V by 2 bases; bases with no gene match: 9. The CDR3 DNA reads as TGTGCCAGCAGCGTTGGACAGGGTTTGGCCCCAGATACGCAGTATTTT. It yields the protein CASSVGQGLAPDTQYF.

CDR3 coding DNA: TGTGCCTGGATCCTGACAGGGACGAATGGCTACACCTTC. It translates to CAWILTGTNGYTF. J is TRBJ1-2 and V is TRBV30; the match to TRBD1 covers 7 bases. Germline V gene data show CDR1 as GTSNPN and CDR2 as SVGIG (reference sequence). The ends lost 4 bases at V and 6 bases at J; junction bases unmatched: 8. The CDR3 length is 13 residues.

This chain connects TRBV12-5 to TRBJ2-3, with 10 bases fitting TRBD2. With 3 bases clipped from V and 1 base from J, the junction kept 1 base outside the gene matches. The CDR3 sequence is 15 residues long. Germline V CDR1 and CDR2: LGHNT, FRNRAP. Written as DNA, the CDR3 is TGTGCTAGTGGTTTTCTAGCGGGGGGCACAGATACGCAGTATTTT. Its protein product is CASGFLAGGTDTQYF.

The genes are TRBV28 and TRBJ1-5; 7 bases map to TRBD1. CDR3 size: 14 residues. Germline CDR1 is MDHEN and CDR2 is SYDVKM. The junction had 4 bases not matched to a gene; V was cut back by 4 bases and J by 4 bases. The DNA for the CDR3 is TGTGCCAGCAGTTGGACAGGCGGGAATCAGCCCCAGCATTTT. It is translated as CASSWTGGNQPQHF.

To note about this clone: This sample includes further DNA sequences coding for the same CDR3. CDR3 nucleotide sequence: TGTGCCAGCAGTTTATCGCGGACAGGAACTGAAGCTTTCTTT. It is translated as CASSLSRTGTEAFF. The rearrangement joins TRBV27 to TRBJ1-1; 7 bases are shared with TRBD1. Per the germline V gene, CDR1 is MNHEY and CDR2 is SMNVEV (reference sequence). Trimming at V came to 0 bases and at J to 5 bases, leaving 3 bases not matched to a gene. The CDR3 runs to 14 residues.

The gene calls are TRBV5-1 and TRBJ2-7; 11 bases are shared with TRBD1. This CDR3 is 14 amino acids long. CDR1 is SGHRS and CDR2 is YFSETQ in the germline V gene. The ends lost 2 bases at V and 3 bases at J; junction bases unmatched: 1. The CDR3 DNA sequence: TGCGCCAGCAGCTTTGGGACAGGGGGCTACGAGCAGTACTTC. Protein product: CASSFGTGGYEQYF.

The V and J genes are TRBV4-2 and TRBJ2-7, with a tentative D call TRBD1 (6 bases). Between the trimmed V and J ends, which lost 2 bases and 0 bases, there was a span of 11 bases. Germline loops: CDR1 LGHNA, CDR2 YNFKEQ. The CDR3 consists of 15 residues. CDR3 loop: CASSQQQGVSYEQYF. CDR3 DNA sequence: TGTGCCAGCAGCCAACAACAGGGCGTCTCCTACGAGCAGTACTTC.

This clone showed up just once. In nucleotides, the CDR3 is TGTGCCAGCAGTCCCGGACAGGGGGCGCTTGAAAAACTGTTTTTT. Its translation: CASSPGQGALEKLFF. The rearrangement uses TRBV6-6 and TRBJ1-4; 11 bases fit TRBD1. Per the germline V gene, CDR1 is MNHNY and CDR2 is SVGAGI (reference sequence). Unmatched junction bases numbered 6, after V lost 5 bases and J lost 7 bases. CDR3 length equals 15 residues.